The rows below give T cell receptor beta chains drawn from one sample of a study of tumor-infiltrating lymphocytes in primary liver carcinoma. TCRdb processed the multiplex PCR reads anew with MiXCR; each CDR3 protein has one entry. Here the sample spans under 200,000 distinct CDR3 sequences, roughly two thirds being singletons. Specimen: peripheral blood. The receptors were gathered from a woman aged 60-75 years with primary liver carcinoma and hepatitis B virus infection. The CDR3 runs from the conserved cysteine through the conserved F or W. The D gene is left open where the match is weak. Where a row states a size, it is once, few, many or the class of an expanded clone; other rows omit it.

v_call	clone_size	j_call	d_call	cdr3_aa	cdr3_nt
TRBV20-1	NA	TRBJ1-4	NA	CSARAGGNEKLFF	TGCAGTGCTAGAGCAGGAGGCAATGAAAAACTGTTTTTT
TRBV6-5	many	TRBJ1-1	TRBD1	CASRRDRANTEAFF	TGTGCCAGCAGGCGAGACAGGGCCAACACTGAAGCTTTCTTT
TRBV28	once	TRBJ2-7	NA	CVSSSRGGIPYPHEQYF	TGTGTCAGCAGTTCCCGGGGTGGGATTCCCTACCCCCACGAGCAGTACTTC
TRBV7-8	NA	TRBJ2-3	NA	CASSPHLTRDTDTQYF	TGTGCCAGCAGCCCTCATTTGACTAGGGACACAGATACGCAGTATTTT
TRBV12-3/TRBV12-4	NA	TRBJ2-7	TRBD2	CASSLAPSGSSDEQYF	TGTGCCAGCAGTTTAGCCCCTAGCGGGAGCTCCGACGAGCAGTACTTC
TRBV9	NA	TRBJ2-1	NA	CASGSGWDNEQFF	TGTGCCAGCGGGAGCGGGTGGGACAATGAGCAGTTCTTC
TRBV4-2	once	TRBJ2-5	NA	CASSQGDGETQYF	TGTGCCAGTAGCCAAGGGGATGGGGAGACCCAGTACTTC
TRBV6-1	many	TRBJ1-6	NA	CASRFLRASNSPLHF	TGTGCCAGCAGGTTCCTCCGGGCCTCGAATTCACCCCTCCACTTT
TRBV5-1	few	TRBJ2-7	TRBD1	CASSITGGAVYEQYF	TGCGCCAGCAGCATAACAGGGGGCGCGGTTTACGAGCAGTACTTC
TRBV5-1	NA	TRBJ1-2	NA	CASSWGSTRDSTF	TGCGCCAGCAGCTGGGGGTCTACAAGGGACTCCACCTTC
TRBV11-2	many	TRBJ2-3	TRBD2	CASSLDPSGRGTDTQYF	TGTGCCAGCAGCTTAGATCCTAGCGGGAGGGGCACAGATACGCAGTATTTT
TRBV19	NA	TRBJ1-4	TRBD1	CASSIRAGGREKLFF	TGTGCCAGTAGTATACGGGCAGGGGGAAGAGAAAAACTGTTTTTT
TRBV5-4	many	TRBJ2-1	TRBD2	CASSSILAGGEEQFF	TGTGCCAGCAGCTCCATACTAGCGGGAGGAGAAGAGCAGTTCTTC
TRBV5-1	NA	TRBJ2-5	NA	CASSFGGQSGETQYF	TGCGCCAGCAGCTTCGGGGGGCAGTCCGGGGAGACCCAGTACTTC
TRBV28	few	TRBJ2-3	TRBD2	CASSPRPGTSGYTDTQYF	TGTGCCAGCAGTCCCCGACCGGGGACTAGCGGTTACACAGATACGCAGTATTTT
TRBV19	NA	TRBJ2-7	TRBD2	CASRPGTSGTKQYF	TGTGCCAGTAGACCCGGGACTAGCGGTACGAAGCAGTACTTC
TRBV5-1	NA	TRBJ1-1	NA	CASSLDRRNTQAFF	TGCGCCAGCAGCTTGGACCGGAGGAACACTCAAGCTTTCTTT
TRBV6-6	NA	TRBJ2-2	NA	CASSYKGTANTGELFF	TGTGCCAGCAGTTACAAGGGGACGGCGAACACCGGGGAGCTGTTTTTT
TRBV11-2	once	TRBJ2-7	NA	CASGLSTDSSLGFYEQYF	TGTGCCAGCGGCTTGTCCACCGACAGCTCTCTCGGGTTCTACGAGCAGTACTTC
TRBV11-2	NA	TRBJ1-1	TRBD1	CASSVSPGGEAFF	TGTGCCAGCAGCGTTAGCCCAGGGGGCGAAGCTTTCTTT
TRBV28	NA	TRBJ2-7	TRBD2	CASSLGLVPPYEQYF	TGTGCCAGCAGTTTAGGACTAGTCCCTCCCTACGAGCAGTACTTC
TRBV30	NA	TRBJ1-5	TRBD1	CAWSQTRDSSPGNQPQHF	TGTGCCTGGAGCCAAACCCGGGACAGCAGTCCCGGCAATCAGCCCCAGCATTTT
TRBV5-1	NA	TRBJ2-5	NA	CARRIPGQETQYF	TGCGCCAGAAGGATTCCCGGCCAAGAGACCCAGTACTTC
TRBV5-1	NA	TRBJ1-1	NA	CASSPGMRGGEAIF	TGCGCCAGCAGCCCTGGAATGAGGGGCGGTGAAGCTATCTTT
TRBV18	NA	TRBJ2-5	NA	CASQPTAQETQYF	TGTGCCAGCCAACCCACAGCCCAAGAGACCCAGTACTTC
TRBV4-1	few	TRBJ2-1	TRBD1	CASSQEQGARNEQFF	TGCGCCAGCAGCCAAGAGCAGGGGGCTCGCAATGAGCAGTTCTTC
TRBV6-2/TRBV6-3	few	TRBJ2-5	TRBD2	CANNLQLAGQETQYF	TGTGCCAATAACCTTCAACTAGCGGGACAAGAGACCCAGTACTTC
TRBV29-1	NA	TRBJ2-5	NA	CSVASRQYRASGGEIQYF	TGCAGTGTTGCCTCCCGCCAGTACAGGGCTTCCGGCGGGGAGATCCAGTACTTC